These 11 T cell receptor beta chains were all obtained from the same sample, sequenced in a study of blood T cell repertoires in COVID-19. Produced via immunoSEQ multiplex PCR; TCRdb's table is partial and in-frame only. This sample has roughly 39,000 clones; approximately 85% occur once, and the top ten carry 23%. Sequences were obtained from peripheral blood. Receptors were obtained from a man between 65 and 85 years old with acute or convalescent COVID-19.

This chain uses TRBV11-2 with TRBJ2-1; TRBD2 might be the D (5 bases). Germline CDR1 SGHAT, CDR2 FQNNGV. V was trimmed by 2 bases and J by 6 bases, leaving 11 bases between them. The CDR3 is 14 amino acids. This CDR3 is CASSLRGLRNEQFF. CDR3 coding DNA: TGTGCCAGCAGCTTACGTGGACTGCGCAATGAGCAGTTCTTC.

This chain uses TRBV19 with TRBJ1-2; D gene uncertain. The CDR3 is 16 amino acids. The ends were cut back, 1 base at V and 1 base at J, with 13 bases in the middle. Germline V gene data show CDR1 as LNHDA and CDR2 as SQIVND (reference sequence). CDR3 in amino acids: CASSIGGQRFNYGYTF. The CDR3 bases are TGTGCCAGTAGTATAGGTGGTCAGCGATTTAACTATGGCTACACCTTC. Full variable domain (rest looked up from reference TRBV19 and TRBJ1-2): DGGITQSPKYLFRKEGQNVTLSCEQNLNHDAMYWYRQDPGQGLRLIYYSQIVNDFQKGDIAEGYSVSREKKESFPLTVTSAQKNPTAFYLCASSIGGQRFNYGYTFGSGTRLTVV.

The rearrangement uses TRBV25-1 and TRBJ2-2, with a possible D match to TRBD2 (5 bases). The V gene lost 1 base and the J gene lost 6 bases, with 9 bases spanning the gap. Germline V lookup: CDR1 MGHDK, CDR2 SYGVNS. CDR3 length equals 14 residues. CDR3 protein: CASSELMRAGELFF. In DNA, the CDR3 is TGTGCCAGCAGTGAATTGATGCGGGCCGGGGAGCTGTTTTTT.

The V call is TRBV10-3, the J call TRBJ1-5, with D perhaps matching TRBD1 (6 bases). In germline, CDR1 is ENHRY, CDR2 SYGVKD. The CDR3 spans 15 residues. The ends were cut back, 4 bases at V and 3 bases at J, with 13 bases in the middle. As DNA, the CDR3 is TGTGCCATCAGTGGGACAGCATACTCCAATCAGCCCCAGCATTTT. It encodes CAISGTAYSNQPQHF.

This chain uses TRBV28 with TRBJ1-2, with TRBD1 as a possible D gene (6 bases). The CDR3 totals 13 residues. CDR1 is MDHEN, CDR2 SYDVKM, per germline. With 6 bases removed from V and 4 bases from J, the gap between germline ends came to 12 bases. DNA of the CDR3: TGTGCCAGCAGCTTCCACAGGGTCTATGGCTACACCTTC. This gives the protein CASSFHRVYGYTF.

This chain links TRBV24-1 with TRBJ1-2; D is ambiguous. Trimming left V 4 bases short and J 7 bases short, with 15 bases between. This CDR3 is built from 14 residues. The V gene's germline CDR1 is KGHDR and CDR2 SFDVKD. The DNA of the CDR3 is TGTGCCACCAGTGAACCGGGGTCCTCCTCTGGCTACACCTTC. This sequence encodes CATSEPGSSSGYTF.

The chain uses TRBV28 and TRBJ1-2; D remains unclear. The V gene lost 3 bases and the J gene lost 0 bases, with 8 bases spanning the gap. The CDR3 totals 14 residues. Germline CDR1 MDHEN, CDR2 SYDVKM. As DNA, the CDR3 is TGTGCCAGCAGTTTTTCGTTCGCTAACTATGGCTACACCTTC. Translated, it gives CASSFSFANYGYTF.

CDR3 nucleotides: TGTGCCAGCAGCTTAGAGGCGGGACCAGGGGGGCAGTTCTTC. Its protein is CASSLEAGPGGQFF. The chain carries TRBV7-2 and TRBJ2-1, with a possible D match to TRBD1 (7 bases). Per the germline V gene, CDR1 is SGHTA and CDR2 is FQGNSA. V shed 1 base and J shed 12 bases, with 16 bases lying between them. This CDR3 is 14 amino acids long.

This rearrangement joins TRBV5-1 to TRBJ2-7; 12 bases are a match to TRBD2. The trim removed 0 bases at V and 3 bases at J, leaving 4 bases unmatched. Germline V gene sequence: CDR1 SGHRS, CDR2 YFSETQ. The CDR3 contains 16 residues. CDR3 DNA: TGCGCCAGCAGCTTGGCAGGGACTAGCGGGTTCTACGAGCAGTACTTC. Translating it yields CASSLAGTSGFYEQYF.

J is TRBJ1-6 and V is TRBV11-2; D might be TRBD1 (5 bases). Germline CDR1 is SGHAT and CDR2 is FQNNGV. The CDR3 runs 15 residues. Trimming removed 10 bases at V and 4 bases at J, with 17 bases between. This CDR3 is CATSRGARYNSPLHF. The CDR3 nucleotides are TGTGCCACCAGTCGCGGGGCCCGATATAATTCACCCCTCCACTTT.

This chain uses TRBV14 with TRBJ2-7, with 9 nucleotides matching TRBD2. The CDR3 is made up of 17 amino acids. The germline V gene has CDR1 SGHDN and CDR2 FVKESK. Unmatched junction bases numbered 6, after V lost 0 bases and J lost 0 bases. CDR3 bases: TGTGCCAGCAGCCAAGATCCATCTAGCGGGACCTCCTACGAGCAGTACTTC. Protein sequence: CASSQDPSSGTSYEQYF.